What follows is one T cell receptor beta chain and its context. Antigen specificity is unknown. Compared with germline, one end of the junction differs, possibly owing to a read error. CDR1 SGHAT and CDR2 FQDESV come from the germline V gene (reference sequence). CDR3 length: 14 amino acids. This record belongs to a study of T cells in Graves' hyperthyroidism and ophthalmopathy. Diagnosing involved the use of clinical symptoms, serum thyroxine and TRAb, thyroid ultrasound and orbital computed tomography. RNA transcripts yielded amplified TCR beta CDR3 regions. RT-PCR in the first round (using the HTBI primer set) targeted the TCR CDR3. TCRdb independently ran MiXCR on the multiplex PCR reads; one entry per CDR3 protein. The data show 550,000 to 700,000 distinct CDR3 sequences, more than 45% seen once. Study outcomes and limitations: Most thyroid clonotypes that were expanded above 0.001 also turned up in blood. Separation of ophthalmopathy from stable hyperthyroidism was achieved by a 13 V-J model.

The source material was peripheral blood or thyroid tissue (not recorded which). The receptor was isolated from an adult woman with Graves' disease, either hyperthyroidism or ophthalmopathy (not recorded which). V is TRBV11-1 and J is TRBJ2-7; 8 bases map to TRBD2. The CDR3 DNA reads TGTGCTAGCAATCCGGGACTAGTTCCCTACGAGCAGTACTTC. Protein sequence: CASNPGLVPYEQYF.